Below, 31 T cell receptor beta chains from the same sample are listed, as sequenced in a study of blood T cell repertoires in COVID-19 (dated by TCRdb to the early 2020s). The receptor library was made with the immunoSEQ multiplex PCR assay. In its TCRdb copy, this immuneACCESS table keeps in-frame sequences only and misses some clones. Where compared with another copy, unresolved V genes explain less than half of these, and the others have no known cause. Across this sample there are about 40,000 clones, with about nine tenths seen only once. Roughly 0.37% of the sample comes from the top ten. Material for sequencing was peripheral blood. Every receptor here comes from a human donor in a cohort sampled during active COVID-19.

This clone has a handful of counts. V and J are TRBV3-1 (or the pseudogene TRBV3-2) and TRBJ1-6, with 7 nucleotides matching TRBD1. CDR3 size: 18 residues. In germline, CDR1 is LGHDT, CDR2 YNNKEL (reference sequence). V lost 1 base, J lost 9 bases, and 15 bases stayed unmatched. In nucleotides, the CDR3 is TGTGCCAGCAGCCAAGTCGCCCTTAACTTGGACAGGCGTTCACCCCTCCACTTT. This sequence encodes CASSQVALNLDRRSPLHF.

The J gene is TRBJ1-5, the V gene TRBV7-2, with a possible D match to TRBD1 (5 bases). This CDR3 is built from 14 residues. CDR1 and CDR2 from the germline V gene are SGHTA and FQGNSA. V lost 8 bases and J lost 5, with 16 bases in between. CDR3 loop: CASGTGARDQPQHF. In DNA form, the CDR3 reads TGTGCCAGCGGAACAGGAGCTAGGGATCAGCCCCAGCATTTT.

The V gene is TRBV19, the J gene TRBJ1-1; no reliable D call. V lost 5 bases and J lost 4, with 14 bases in between. CDR1 is LNHDA, CDR2 SQIVND, per germline (reference sequence). The CDR3 is 14 amino acids. The CDR3 region is CASSPEWESTEAFF. The CDR3, as DNA: TGTGCCAGTAGTCCCGAGTGGGAGAGCACTGAAGCTTTCTTT.

The chain combines TRBV6-5 with TRBJ1-5, with D perhaps matching TRBD1 (6 bases). Per germline, CDR1 MNHEY and CDR2 SVGAGI. The CDR3 runs to 13 residues. V gave up 7 bases and J gave up 2 bases, with 9 bases separating them. CDR3 region: CASTPGGNQPQHF. DNA of the CDR3: TGTGCCAGCACCCCAGGGGGCAATCAGCCCCAGCATTTT.

V gene TRBV10-3 combines with J gene TRBJ2-1, with TRBD1 matching over 7 bases. The germline V gene encodes CDR1 ENHRY and CDR2 SYGVKD. The V gene end was trimmed by 2 bases and the J gene end by 8 bases; junction bases not matched to a gene: 3. The CDR3 runs 13 residues. The CDR3 DNA reads TGTGCCATCAGTGAGGGGACAGTCTATGAGCAGTTCTTC. It encodes CAISEGTVYEQFF.

The rearrangement uses TRBV2 and TRBJ1-1, with 12 bases fitting TRBD1. Trimming took 6 bases from V and 6 from J; bases not matched to a gene: 5. From germline, CDR1 is SNHLY and CDR2 FYNNEI. The CDR3 is 14 residues long. CDR3 nucleotides: TGTGCCAGCAGCCCCGGGACAGGGGGCCCTGAAGCTTTCTTT. It specifies CASSPGTGGPEAFF.

Regarding this clone: This CDR3 fails to terminate in the conserved phenylalanine or tryptophan, so it likely reflects a read error. It is unclear where the CDR3 begins or ends on the DNA, so no DNA is shown, and the CDR3 is as TCRdb lists it. The J gene is TRBJ2-7, the V gene TRBV24-1; the table's D call TRBD1 went unverified against the DNA. Both ends counted, the CDR3 spans 14 residues. CDR1 and CDR2 from the germline V gene are KGHDR and SFDVKD. The CDR3 is CATSDLGTGGSVTA.

V usage is TRBV2 and J usage is TRBJ1-1; tentative D call: TRBD1 (5 bases). The V gene lost 1 base and the J gene lost 4 bases, with 13 bases spanning the gap. CDR3 size: 15 residues. Per the germline V gene, CDR1 is SNHLY and CDR2 is FYNNEI. The CDR3, as DNA: TGTGCCAGCAGTGAAGGGGGGGGTGTCGGCACTGAAGCTTTCTTT. It is translated as CASSEGGGVGTEAFF. Full variable domain (rest looked up from reference TRBV2 and TRBJ1-1): EPEVTQTPSHQVTQMGQEVILRCVPISNHLYFYWYRQILGQKVEFLVSFYNNEISEKSEIFDDQFSVERPDGSNFTLKIRSTKLEDSAMYFCASSEGGGVGTEAFFGQGTRLTVV.

The chain uses TRBV4-3 and TRBJ1-1, with D perhaps matching TRBD1 (6 bases). The V gene lost 1 base and the J gene lost 2 bases, with 14 bases spanning the gap. The CDR3 loop spans 16 amino acids. Germline CDR1 is LGHNA and CDR2 is YSLEER. CDR3 amino acids: CASSQVVQGRNTEAFF. CDR3 bases: TGCGCCAGCAGCCAAGTTGTCCAGGGGCGCAACACTGAAGCTTTCTTT.

The CDR3: CASSLGLIRQTYSNQPQHF. The CDR3 DNA reads TGTGCCAGCAGCCTCGGCCTCATAAGACAGACCTATAGCAATCAGCCCCAGCATTTT. This rearrangement joins TRBV4-2 to TRBJ1-5; D possibly corresponds to TRBD1 (5 bases). CDR3 length: 19 amino acids. V lost 4 bases to trimming and J lost 0 bases, with 22 bases between them. CDR1 and CDR2 (germline): LGHNA, YNFKEQ.

The rearrangement uses TRBV5-6 and TRBJ1-1, with D tentatively TRBD1 (5 bases). This CDR3 comprises 14 residues. In germline, CDR1 is SGHDT, CDR2 YYEEEE. Between the trimmed V and J ends, which lost 0 bases and 3 bases, there was a span of 9 bases. CDR3 region: CASSLVGGDTEAFF. In DNA, the CDR3 is TGTGCCAGCAGCTTGGTGGGGGGAGACACTGAAGCTTTCTTT. Variable domain in full (rest from reference TRBV5-6 and TRBJ1-1): DAGVTQSPTHLIKTRGQQVTLRCSPKSGHDTVSWYQQALGQGPQFIFQYYEEEERQRGNFPDRFSGHQFPNYSSELNVNALLLGDSALYLCASSLVGGDTEAFFGQGTRLTVV.

The chain is built from TRBV19 and TRBJ1-2; a weak D match, TRBD1 (6 bases). Trimming stripped 3 bases from V and 6 bases from J, with 11 bases between. This CDR3 region has 13 residues. In germline, CDR1 is LNHDA, CDR2 SQIVND (reference sequence). The CDR3 region is CASSIYRDDGYTF. The DNA of the CDR3 is TGTGCCAGTAGTATCTACAGGGACGATGGCTACACCTTC.

The CDR3, as DNA: TGCGCCAGCAGCGCCGGGGACAGGGGGCCCTCCGAGCAGTACTTC. Translated, it gives CASSAGDRGPSEQYF. J is TRBJ2-7 and V is TRBV5-1; 12 bases fit TRBD1. Germline V gene sequence: CDR1 SGHRS, CDR2 YFSETQ. With 4 bases clipped from V and 6 bases from J, the junction kept 8 bases outside the gene matches. The length of the CDR3 is 15 residues.

V is TRBV4-1 and J is TRBJ1-1; D not certain. Germline V gives CDR1 MGHRA, CDR2 YSYEKL. V gave up 6 bases and J gave up 2 bases, with 28 bases separating them. The CDR3 runs 19 residues. The chain's CDR3 is CASRRIGGSPLVGNTEAFF. CDR3 sequence (DNA): TGCGCCAGCAGGCGCATAGGAGGGTCCCCTCTTGTAGGTAACACTGAAGCTTTCTTT.

The V call is TRBV7-2, the J call TRBJ1-1; D might be TRBD1 (5 bases). This CDR3 has 16 amino acids. Germline-derived CDR1 and CDR2 are SGHTA and FQGNSA. V was cut by 2 bases and J by 4 bases, with 17 bases left in between. This chain's CDR3 is CASSLFSGGVPTEAFF. DNA of the CDR3: TGTGCCAGCAGCTTATTTTCGGGGGGGGTCCCCACTGAAGCTTTCTTT.

Worth noting for this clone: Additional DNA sequences in this sample encode the identical CDR3. The V call is TRBV19, the J call TRBJ1-2; weak D call: TRBD1 (6 bases). Trimming removed 3 bases from V and 5 bases from J, with 13 bases in between. This CDR3 is built from 14 residues. The germline gives CDR1 LNHDA, CDR2 SQIVND (reference sequence). CDR3 in DNA: TGTGCCAGTAGTATGACAGGAGGCAATTATGGCTACACCTTC. It encodes CASSMTGGNYGYTF.

This chain joins TRBV27 and TRBJ1-4; TRBD1 is a possible D gene (6 bases). V lost 0 bases to trimming and J lost 1 base, with 15 bases between them. Germline loops: CDR1 MNHEY, CDR2 SMNVEV (reference sequence). This CDR3 spans 18 amino acids. The CDR3 sequence: CASSLSGQGHKTNEKLFF. DNA of the CDR3: TGTGCCAGCAGTTTATCAGGGCAGGGGCACAAAACTAATGAAAAACTGTTTTTT.

The chain uses TRBV23-1 and TRBJ2-7, with TRBD2 matching over 7 bases. Being an ORF, TRBV23-1 has a function that is uncertain. The CDR3 has 13 amino acids. The ends lost 4 bases at V and 5 bases at J; junction bases unmatched: 5. Written as DNA, the CDR3 is TGCGCCAGCAGTCGGGAGGGAGGGAACGAGCAGTACTTC. This codes for CASSREGGNEQYF.

This chain joins TRBV18 and TRBJ2-7, with 9 bases fitting TRBD1. After removal of 3 bases from V and 3 bases from J, the junction contained 6 bases not matched to a gene. The CDR3 runs to 15 residues. CDR1 and CDR2 (germline): KGHSH, LQKENI. The CDR3 DNA is TGTGCCAGCTCACCCCGGGACAGGGCCAACTACGAGCAGTACTTC. Its protein is CASSPRDRANYEQYF.

The chain combines TRBV27 with TRBJ2-1, with 7 bases matching TRBD1. V lost 4 bases and J lost 8; bases outside the gene matches: 14. Germline lookup yields CDR1 MNHEY and CDR2 SMNVEV (reference sequence). The CDR3 has 16 amino acids. CDR3 nucleotide sequence: TGTGCCAGCAGTTGGACGATACCAGACAGGGAACATGAGCAGTTCTTC. Encoded protein: CASSWTIPDREHEQFF.

This chain joins TRBV4-2 and TRBJ2-6; a possible D gene is TRBD2 (6 bases). The V end lost 1 base, the J end lost 0 bases, and 16 bases lay between the germline ends. Germline assignment: CDR1 LGHNA and CDR2 YNFKEQ. This CDR3 comprises 19 residues. CDR3 bases: TGTGCCAGCAGCCAAGGGGGACTCCTGAACTTCTCTGGGGCCAACGTCCTGACTTTC. It encodes CASSQGGLLNFSGANVLTF.

This chain joins TRBV14 and TRBJ1-2; 10 nucleotides agree with TRBD1. CDR3 length: 15 amino acids. With 4 bases clipped from V and 7 bases from J, the junction kept 9 bases outside the gene matches. Germline-derived CDR1 and CDR2 are SGHDN and FVKESK. The CDR3 DNA reads TGTGCCAGCAGCCGAACCGGACAGGGGGTATTTGGCTACACCTTC. Its translation is CASSRTGQGVFGYTF.

The chain carries TRBV2 and TRBJ2-5, with D possibly TRBD1 on 6 matching bases. V was cut by 8 bases and J by 5 bases, with 15 bases left in between. The CDR3 extends over 13 amino acids. Germline assignment: CDR1 SNHLY and CDR2 FYNNEI. In DNA, the CDR3 is TGTGCCAGCTCACAGGGAATATGGGAGACCCAGTACTTC. The encoded protein is CASSQGIWETQYF.

The chain links TRBV11-3 to TRBJ2-7, with 9 bases lining up with TRBD2. Germline values: CDR1 SGHNT, CDR2 YENEEA. Trimming removed 1 base from V and 2 bases from J; junction bases left unmatched: 3. The CDR3 has 15 residues. In DNA, the CDR3 is TGTGCCAGCAGCTTAGCTAGCGGGACGGCCTACGAGCAGTACTTC. This sequence encodes CASSLASGTAYEQYF.

V usage is TRBV14 and J usage is TRBJ1-3, with TRBD1 matching 7 bases. The CDR3 covers 18 residues. The ends lost 1 base at V and 1 base at J; junction bases unmatched: 10. CDR1 is SGHDN, CDR2 FVKESK, per germline. DNA for the CDR3: TGTGCCAGCAGCCAAGGTTACAGGGGATTGGGGTCTGGAAACACCATATATTTT. It is translated as CASSQGYRGLGSGNTIYF.

About this clone: The junction and the germline gene differ at one end; a read error may be behind it. The chain links TRBV29-1 to TRBJ1-2; D remains unclear. The CDR3 totals 12 residues. Germline CDR1 reads SQVTM; CDR2 reads ANQGSEA. This CDR3 reads CSVEGIRAGYTF. DNA of the CDR3: TGCAGCGTTGAAGGGATTAGGGCGGGCTACACTTTC.

V usage is TRBV29-1 and J usage is TRBJ2-7; 7 bases match TRBD1. This CDR3 contains 12 residues. Losses at the gene ends were 6 bases for V and 1 base for J; bases not matched to a gene: 3. Looked up from germline, CDR1 is SQVTM and CDR2 is ANQGSEA. For the CDR3, the DNA is TGCAGCGTACCGGGACAGTCCTACGAGCAGTACTTC. Amino acids: CSVPGQSYEQYF.

This clone showed up just once. The chain links TRBV20-1 to TRBJ1-1; no definite D call. The CDR3 has 10 residues. Between the trimmed V and J ends, which lost 1 base and 11 bases, there was a span of 8 bases. CDR1 and CDR2 (germline): DFQATT, SNEGSKA (reference sequence). The CDR3 spells CSARAGGAFF. The DNA for the CDR3 is TGCAGTGCTAGAGCGGGAGGGGCTTTCTTT.

The DNA for the CDR3 is TGTGCCAGCAGCAAAACAGCAGGGGCTGACTATGGCTACACCTTC. It yields the protein CASSKTAGADYGYTF. The V gene is TRBV7-6, the J gene TRBJ1-2, with D maybe TRBD1 (6 bases). The CDR3 is 15 amino acids. Looked up from germline, CDR1 is SGHVS and CDR2 is FNYEAQ. Trimming cost V 5 bases and J 3 bases, with 16 bases left between them.

The chain is built from TRBV6-5 and TRBJ1-6; D ambiguous. Germline CDR1 and CDR2: MNHEY and SVGAGI. CDR3 length: 15 amino acids. V shed 8 bases and J shed 0 bases, with 11 bases lying between them. The CDR3 DNA is TGTGCCAGCGGTTTCACGAGCTCCTATAATTCACCCCTCCACTTT. Protein sequence: CASGFTSSYNSPLHF.

The chain combines TRBV18 with TRBJ1-1; D gene unclear. The CDR3 totals 14 residues. Germline loops: CDR1 KGHSH, CDR2 LQKENI. V lost 1 base and J lost 9, with 15 bases in between. The CDR3 here is CASSPLSIQAKAFF. CDR3 sequence (DNA): TGTGCCAGCTCACCACTGTCCATCCAGGCCAAAGCTTTCTTT.